This TCR beta chain was identified during a study of T-cell reconstitution after alpha-beta-depleted transplantation in children (dated by TCRdb to the mid-2010s). Some background on the complete study: The study quantitatively tracked T-cell immune reconstitution after TCRalphabeta/CD19-depleted allogeneic hematopoietic cell transplantation in children using TCR repertoire profiling. What the authors observed across the whole study: Over the following months the frequencies of hyperexpanded clones went down, and after one year T-cell counts and TCRbeta diversity were mostly credited to newly produced T cells. The apparently early alphabetaT-cell count recovery about two months after transplant was reportedly dependent on only several hundred rapidly expanded clones derived from non-depleted graft cells. In some patients, the high TCRbeta diversity seen at day 60 was put down to recipient T cells and intrathymic progenitors that had survived conditioning.

In the paper's terms, the treatment or condition label means: allogeneic hematopoietic cell transplantation with graft depleted of TCRalphabeta T cells and CD19 B cells. Transplant recipients were children who received TCRalphabeta/CD19-depleted allogeneic hematopoietic cell grafts. Via the germline V gene (reference sequence), CDR1 is MNHNY and CDR2 SVGAGI. The germline ends are 14 bases apart after V is trimmed by 5 bases and J by 9 bases. The CDR3 numbers 13 residues from cysteine through phenylalanine. The CDR3 DNA has 39 bases and is translated from base 1. For this clonotype: Its antigen remains unidentified. Per-nucleotide qualities are absent, and no much larger clonotype sits a single base away.

Library creation used PCR. The run used an Illumina HiSeq 2500. To normalize quantification of the TCRbeta repertoire, the TCR libraries were built with molecular barcoding that relied on unique molecular identifiers. The public reads were quality trimmed at Q25 with fastp and then assembled into clones with MiXCR by TCRdb, keeping productive beta chains. Entries that share a CDR3 protein sequence are merged under the most common genes and DNA. The sample yields hundreds of thousands of distinct CDR3 sequences; roughly 13% were counted once. Approximately 0.8% of the sample rests with the top ten. The chain links TRBV6-6 with TRBJ2-1; a tentative D call is TRBD1 (6 bases match). The starting material was PBMCs, obtained before TCRalphabeta/CD19-depleted stem cell transplant. This clonotype was sampled from a girl aged 2 to 10 with congenital amegakaryocytic thrombocytopenia, due to receive a stem cell transplant. The nucleotide sequence is TGTGCCAGCAGTGCCCACTTGGGGGCTGAGCAGTTCTTC. It specifies CASSAHLGAEQFF.